The following is a T cell receptor beta chain sequence with its context. The CDR3 consists of 16 residues. V was trimmed by 4 bases and J by 1 base, leaving 15 bases between them. CDR1 is SGHRS, CDR2 YFSETQ, per germline. These data originate in a study of circulating and synovial CD4+ cells in juvenile arthritis. Sequencing was performed with immunoSEQ multiplex PCR; in TCRdb, only in-frame clones are kept and a portion is missing. The sample includes 35,000 or so clones, about 95% of them seen just once. Sequenced samples came from active juvenile idiopathic arthritis patients. Sequencing was performed on CD4+ T cells from blood. V and J are TRBV5-1 and TRBJ1-5; weak D call: TRBD1 (5 bases). This receptor was taken from a human donor with juvenile idiopathic arthritis. Here the CDR3 DNA reads TGCGCCAGCAGCAGCGACGGGGGGAACAGCAATCAGCCCCAGCATTTT. The encoded protein is CASSSDGGNSNQPQHF.